Following are 21 T cell receptor beta chains from one sample sequenced in a study of identical twins (dated by TCRdb to 2016 to 2017). The protocol used for the library was 5' RACE. Sequencing took place on an Illumina HiSeq 2000. TCRdb took the public reads, trimmed them with fastp at Q25, ran MiXCR for clone calling and kept in-frame beta chains. Every CDR3 protein is listed once, alongside the most common genes and DNA of its rows. The sample table lists a few hundred thousand distinct CDR3 sequences, nearly 15% of them with a count of one. Roughly 0.43% of the sample is in the top ten clones. The same specimen was also included in a second study, on yellow fever vaccine responses in identical twins.

Material: CD4+ T cells sorted from blood. The receptor set was obtained from a woman between 18 and 29 years old in good health.

This clonotype occurred a few times. The rearrangement links TRBV2 to TRBJ1-2; D possibly corresponds to TRBD1 (5 bases). The germline V gene encodes CDR1 SNHLY and CDR2 FYNNEI. The CDR3 sequence is 13 residues long. V lost 7 bases and J lost 8, with 17 bases in between. In nucleotides, the CDR3 is TGTGCCAGCAACCTCGGGACCTCGAACGGCTACACCTTC. It encodes CASNLGTSNGYTF. Full variable domain (rest looked up from reference TRBV2 and TRBJ1-2): EPEVTQTPSHQVTQMGQEVILRCVPISNHLYFYWYRQILGQKVEFLVSFYNNEISEKSEIFDDQFSVERPDGSNFTLKIRSTKLEDSAMYFCASNLGTSNGYTFGSGTRLTVV.

This clonotype was detected a few times. The chain has TRBV15 and TRBJ2-5; D is ambiguous. The CDR3 is 12 residues long. V lost 2 bases to trimming and J lost 2 bases, with 3 bases between them. Germline V gives CDR1 LNHNV, CDR2 YYDKDF (reference sequence). This chain's CDR3 is CATSRQQETQYF. In DNA form, the CDR3 reads TGTGCCACCAGCAGACAGCAAGAGACCCAGTACTTC.

The rearrangement links TRBV2 to TRBJ2-7, with 11 bases fitting TRBD1. Germline V gene lookup returns CDR1 SNHLY and CDR2 FYNNEI. J was trimmed by 5 bases and V by 4 bases; bases with no gene match: 7. This CDR3 has 15 residues. The CDR3 sequence is CASSAGQGAQDEQYF. In DNA form, the CDR3 reads TGTGCCAGCAGTGCAGGACAGGGGGCGCAGGACGAGCAGTACTTC.

This rearrangement joins TRBV9 to TRBJ2-3; 11 bases fit TRBD2. CDR1 SGDLS and CDR2 YYNGEE come from the germline V gene. The CDR3 loop spans 16 amino acids. Losses at the gene ends were 1 base for V and 3 bases for J; bases not matched to a gene: 4. For the CDR3, the DNA is TGTGCCAGCAGCGTATTTTCTAGCGGGAGGACAGATACGCAGTATTTT. It yields the protein CASSVFSSGRTDTQYF. The full variable domain, completed using reference TRBV9 and TRBJ2-3, is DSGVTQTPKHLITATGQRVTLRCSPRSGDLSVYWYQQSLDQGLQFLIQYYNGEERAKGNILERFSAQQFPDLHSELNLSSLELGDSALYFCASSVFSSGRTDTQYFGPGTRLTVL.

V is TRBV5-1 and J is TRBJ1-4; no firm D call. The V gene's germline CDR1 is SGHRS and CDR2 YFSETQ. The CDR3 contains 17 residues. Between the trimmed V and J ends, which lost 1 base and 0 bases, there was a span of 13 bases. The CDR3 spells CASSLRAVGATNEKLFF. DNA of the CDR3: TGCGCCAGCAGCTTGAGGGCCGTGGGTGCAACTAATGAAAAACTGTTTTTT.

This clonotype was found a few times. This chain uses TRBV29-1 with TRBJ2-3, with 7 bases matching TRBD1. This CDR3 comprises 13 residues. The J segment lost 3 bases and the V segment lost 5 bases, leaving 5 bases of the junction unmatched. Germline V gene data show CDR1 as SQVTM and CDR2 as ANQGSEA. CDR3 coding DNA: TGCAGCGTTAGACAGGGAATAACAGATACGCAGTATTTT. Its translation is CSVRQGITDTQYF.

The sample holds a few counts of this clonotype. CDR3 sequence (DNA): TGTGCCAGCAGCTTGGGGGCCGGCACTGAAGCTTTCTTT. It translates to CASSLGAGTEAFF. The chain is built from TRBV7-3 and TRBJ1-1, with D maybe TRBD1 (6 bases). Looked up from germline, CDR1 is SGHTA and CDR2 is FQGTGA. V shed 3 bases and J shed 4 bases, with 9 bases lying between them. The CDR3 consists of 13 residues.

This clonotype showed up just a few times. The CDR3 DNA reads as TGCAGTGCTAGCAGCCCTAAGCCCGGGGAGCTGTTTTTT. Residues: CSASSPKPGELFF. V and J are TRBV20-1 and TRBJ2-2, with no clear D. Trimming took 3 bases from V and 6 from J, leaving 11 bases between them. The CDR3 has 13 amino acids. The germline CDR1 and CDR2 sequences are DFQATT and SNEGSKA (reference sequence).

This chain uses TRBV9 with TRBJ2-7, with D tentatively TRBD2 (6 bases). The CDR3 is 15 amino acids. CDR1 is SGDLS, CDR2 YYNGEE, per germline. Trimming took off 4 bases at V and 2 bases at J, with 16 bases between the two ends. CDR3 nucleotides: TGTGCCAGCAGCAAAGGACGGGACTTAACCTACGAGCAGTACTTC. Translation gives CASSKGRDLTYEQYF.

Only a few counts were recorded for this clonotype. V usage is TRBV7-6 and J usage is TRBJ2-5; D ambiguous. CDR1 is SGHVS and CDR2 is FNYEAQ in the germline V gene. V dropped 1 base and J dropped 1 base, with 7 bases sitting between them. The CDR3 sequence is 14 residues long. The DNA for the CDR3 is TGTGCCAGCAGCTTAGTACAGACCCAAGAGACCCAGTACTTC. Translating it yields CASSLVQTQETQYF.

In this sample, this clonotype turned up a few times. V usage is TRBV12-3 or TRBV12-4 and J usage is TRBJ1-6, with TRBD1 matching over 8 bases. The CDR3 spans 15 residues. V was clipped by 4 bases and J by 10 bases; unmatched bases: 9. The CDR3 region is CASSSPTGVVSPLHF. The DNA of the CDR3 is TGTGCCAGCAGTTCCCCGACAGGGGTAGTATCACCCCTCCACTTT.

V gene TRBV7-9 combines with J gene TRBJ2-5; D unresolved. CDR1 is SEHNR and CDR2 is FQNEAQ in the germline V gene (reference sequence). The CDR3 covers 13 residues. Trimming removed 8 bases from V and 2 bases from J, with 12 bases in between. The CDR3 is CASEAWDQETQYF. The DNA for the CDR3 is TGTGCCAGCGAAGCTTGGGATCAAGAGACCCAGTACTTC.

The CDR3 nucleotides are TGTGCCATCAGTGTTCGTCCGGCGGGTGACACTGAAGCTTTCTTT. As protein: CAISVRPAGDTEAFF. The rearrangement links TRBV10-3 to TRBJ1-1, with D unclear. The CDR3 loop spans 15 amino acids. Per germline, CDR1 ENHRY and CDR2 SYGVKD. V gave up 4 bases and J gave up 3 bases, with 15 bases separating them.

A few counts support this clonotype. The gene calls are TRBV20-1 and TRBJ2-7; unclear D gene. V gave up 1 base and J gave up 2 bases, with 6 bases separating them. Germline CDR1 DFQATT, CDR2 SNEGSKA (reference sequence). This CDR3 is built from 12 residues. This CDR3 is CSARVTPYEQYV. CDR3 in DNA: TGCAGTGCTAGAGTGACACCCTACGAGCAGTACGTC.

The chain recombines TRBV20-1 with TRBJ1-5; D not certain. Germline CDR1 and CDR2: DFQATT and SNEGSKA (reference sequence). The CDR3 spans 16 residues. Trimming took off 3 bases at V and 1 base at J, with 16 bases between the two ends. The CDR3 spells CSASDGRKGSNQPQHF. In nucleotides, the CDR3 is TGCAGTGCTAGCGACGGCCGGAAGGGCAGCAATCAGCCCCAGCATTTT.

This clonotype was seen at least ten times. Here the CDR3 reads CASSLSPDRVGEKLFF. For the CDR3, the DNA is TGTGCCAGCAGTTTATCGCCCGACAGGGTCGGGGAAAAACTGTTTTTT. The chain recombines TRBV12-3 or TRBV12-4 with TRBJ1-4; 7 bases match TRBD1. V lost 2 bases to trimming and J lost 8 bases; unmatched junction nucleotides: 11. The CDR3 sequence is 16 residues long.

The V gene is TRBV10-3, the J gene TRBJ2-3; TRBD2 matches 11 bases. This CDR3 spans 17 amino acids. The germline V gene encodes CDR1 ENHRY and CDR2 SYGVKD. The V segment lost 2 bases and the J segment 5 bases; nucleotides outside the gene matches: 9. The DNA of the CDR3 is TGTGCCATCAGTGAGAAGATAGCGGGAGGGCCGAAAGATACGCAGTATTTT. Translation gives CAISEKIAGGPKDTQYF.

Notes on this clonotype: A much larger clone differs by one base, so this may be a read error. The V call is TRBV15, the J call TRBJ2-1, with D unclear. This CDR3 contains 16 residues. Germline lookup yields CDR1 LNHNV and CDR2 YYDKDF (reference sequence). CDR3 DNA sequence: TGTGCCACCAGCGGAGAAGGAGCGCCCTTCTACAATGAGCAGTTCTTC. Amino acid sequence: CATSGEGAPFYNEQFF.

The rearrangement joins TRBV12-3 or TRBV12-4 to TRBJ1-2, with unresolved D. The CDR3 is 14 amino acids. V lost 5 bases and J lost 0, with 10 bases in between. CDR3 nucleotides: TGTGCCAGCAGTCCACGACGGACTAACTATGGCTACACCTTC. Residues: CASSPRRTNYGYTF.

This clonotype has a handful of counts. The chain uses TRBV6-5 and TRBJ1-5, with 7 bases fitting TRBD1. The V and J ends lost 2 bases and 3 bases, in that order; junction bases with no gene match: 4. From germline, CDR1 is MNHEY and CDR2 SVGAGI. This CDR3 comprises 15 residues. In DNA form, the CDR3 reads TGTGCCAGCAGTTACCCGACAGGGTACAATCAGCCCCAGCATTTT. It is translated as CASSYPTGYNQPQHF.

This chain connects TRBV7-2 to TRBJ2-1; TRBD1 might be the D (5 bases). The CDR3 length is 15 residues. CDR1 is SGHTA and CDR2 is FQGNSA in the germline V gene. Trimming removed 1 base from V and 6 bases from J, with 13 bases in between. CDR3 sequence reads: CASSLVGPGSNEQFF. The CDR3 DNA reads as TGTGCCAGCAGCTTAGTGGGGCCTGGGTCCAATGAGCAGTTCTTC. Full variable domain (outside the CDR3, taken from reference TRBV7-2 and TRBJ2-1): GAGVSQSPSNKVTEKGKDVELRCDPISGHTALYWYRQSLGQGLEFLIYFQGNSAPDKSGLPSDRFSAERTGGSVSTLTIQRTQQEDSAVYLCASSLVGPGSNEQFFGPGTRLTVL.